Presented here are 25 T cell receptor beta chains from one specimen sequenced in a study of metastatic and nonmetastatic thyroid tumors. TCRdb re-analyzed the PCR reads through MiXCR. The data hold some 37,000 clones, with more than 45% observed a single time. Among the patients, none had received any treatment before thyroid surgery. What was sequenced was tumor tissue. Receptors were obtained from a male donor with papillary thyroid cancer or a benign thyroid nodule (not recorded which). Some clones in this sample may be carry-over from other donors' samples.

The genes are TRBV20-1 and TRBJ1-2; possibly TRBD1 for D (5 bases). In germline, CDR1 is DFQATT, CDR2 SNEGSKA (reference sequence). This CDR3 is 14 amino acids long. The V end was cut by 6 bases, the J end by 4 bases, with 18 bases between. CDR3 in amino acids: CSARGPGSTYGYTF. The CDR3 nucleotides read TGCAGTGCCCGAGGGCCAGGGAGCACCTATGGCTACACCTTC.

The genes are TRBV7-9 and TRBJ2-7, with 7 positions matching TRBD1. This CDR3 spans 13 amino acids. The germline V gene encodes CDR1 SEHNR and CDR2 FQNEAQ (reference sequence). J lost 5 bases, V lost 5 bases, and 6 bases had no gene match. The CDR3 region is CASSTRQGNEQYF. In DNA, the CDR3 is TGTGCCAGCAGCACCCGACAGGGTAACGAGCAGTACTTC. The whole variable domain, remainder taken from reference TRBV7-9 and TRBJ2-7, is DTGVSQNPRHKITKRGQNVTFRCDPISEHNRLYWYRQTLGQGPEFLTYFQNEAQLEKSRLLSDRFSAERPKGSFSTLEIQRTEQGDSAMYLCASSTRQGNEQYFGPGTRLTVT.

The J gene is TRBJ2-7, the V gene TRBV11-1; 15 bases agree with TRBD2. J gave up 3 bases and V 1 base, and 4 bases lay outside the gene matches. There are 17 residues in the CDR3. Germline CDR1 SGHAT, CDR2 FQDESV (reference sequence). The CDR3 here is CASSLEGLAGGIYEQYF. CDR3 coding DNA: TGTGCCAGCAGCTTAGAAGGACTAGCGGGAGGGATCTACGAGCAGTACTTC.

The chain joins TRBV20-1 to TRBJ1-2; 7 nucleotides agree with TRBD1. CDR1 is DFQATT, CDR2 SNEGSKA, per germline (reference sequence). The CDR3 is made up of 14 amino acids. V shed 1 base and J 5 bases; nucleotides not matched to a gene: 7. The CDR3 nucleotides are TGCAGTGCTAGAGTACCCAGGGGGATTTATGGCTACACCTTC. Protein product: CSARVPRGIYGYTF.

The V and J genes are TRBV18 and TRBJ2-7; D remains unclear. Germline lookup yields CDR1 KGHSH and CDR2 LQKENI. CDR3 length: 11 amino acids. The germline V and J ends were trimmed by 3 bases and 5 bases, with 5 bases remaining between them. The CDR3 region has the DNA TGTGCCAGCTCACCGTCTCACGAGCAGTACTTC. Residues: CASSPSHEQYF.

The sample holds a few counts of this clone. The chain joins TRBV28 to TRBJ1-5; 8 bases map to TRBD1. The CDR3 is 19 amino acids. The V and J ends lost 3 bases and 2 bases, in that order; junction bases with no gene match: 15. CDR1 is MDHEN and CDR2 is SYDVKM in the germline V gene. CDR3 coding DNA: TGTGCCAGCAGTTTGCGGGCCTTCAGACAGGGGCGGCGCAATCAGCCCCAGCATTTT. This gives the protein CASSLRAFRQGRRNQPQHF.

The chain carries TRBV11-2 and TRBJ1-2; D is perhaps TRBD1 (5 bases). The germline gives CDR1 SGHAT, CDR2 FQNNGV. Trimming shortened V by 3 bases and J by 4 bases, and 12 bases separated the two germline ends. There are 14 residues in the CDR3. CDR3 sequence (DNA): TGTGCCAGCAGCTTTGACAGTCAACTCTATGGCTACACCTTC. Protein product: CASSFDSQLYGYTF.

The chain combines TRBV20-1 with TRBJ1-2, with 7 bases aligning to TRBD1. The CDR3 is 13 amino acids. The J segment lost 2 bases and the V segment lost 0 bases, leaving 0 bases of the junction unmatched. Per germline, CDR1 DFQATT and CDR2 SNEGSKA (reference sequence). Written as DNA, the CDR3 is TGCAGTGCTAGAGACAGGGGGAACTATGGCTACACCTTC. It translates to CSARDRGNYGYTF.

The chain combines TRBV11-2 with TRBJ1-2, with D unclear. The CDR3 consists of 15 residues. The ends were cut back, 5 bases at V and 2 bases at J, with 15 bases in the middle. CDR1 and CDR2 (germline): SGHAT, FQNNGV. The chain's CDR3 is CASSPRMSTNYGYTF. DNA for the CDR3: TGTGCCAGCAGCCCCAGGATGTCCACAAACTATGGCTACACCTTC.

V usage is TRBV4-2 and J usage is TRBJ1-4, with TRBD1 as a possible D gene (6 bases). Trimming removed 0 bases from V and 4 bases from J, with 15 bases in between. The V gene's germline CDR1 is LGHNA and CDR2 YNFKEQ. The CDR3 runs to 17 residues. DNA for the CDR3: TGTGCCAGCAGCCAAGAGCTACAGGGATTCGGTAATGAAAAACTGTTTTTT. Its translation: CASSQELQGFGNEKLFF.

This rearrangement joins TRBV20-1 to TRBJ1-3; weak D call: TRBD1 (5 bases). There are 18 residues in the CDR3. Germline assignment: CDR1 DFQATT and CDR2 SNEGSKA (reference sequence). V shed 2 bases and J shed 5 bases, with 25 bases lying between them. The CDR3: CSARPLFNRTSLRNTIYF. The CDR3 DNA reads TGCAGTGCTAGACCGCTATTCAATAGGACATCTTTAAGAAACACCATATATTTT.

This clone occurred a few times. This rearrangement joins TRBV6-5 to TRBJ2-7; 8 bases align to TRBD2. Germline values: CDR1 MNHEY, CDR2 SVGAGI. V was clipped by 3 bases and J by 1 base; unmatched bases: 5. The length of the CDR3 is 15 residues. The CDR3 here is CASSYRLAGSYEQYF. DNA for the CDR3: TGTGCCAGCAGTTATCGGCTAGCGGGTTCCTACGAGCAGTACTTC.

The V gene is TRBV4-2, the J gene TRBJ2-3; 14 nucleotides agree with TRBD2. The germline V gene encodes CDR1 LGHNA and CDR2 YNFKEQ. The CDR3 has 17 amino acids. The trim removed 4 bases at V and 6 bases at J, leaving 9 bases unmatched. CDR3 coding DNA: TGTGCCAGCAGCCTCACCGGGACTAGCGGGAGCGGTGATACGCAGTATTTT. Its translation is CASSLTGTSGSGDTQYF.

This clone was seen a handful of times. This rearrangement joins TRBV6-2 or TRBV6-3 to TRBJ2-7, with 7 positions matching TRBD1. V lost 6 bases and J lost 2; bases outside the gene matches: 13. Germline values: CDR1 MNHEY, CDR2 SVGEGT. The CDR3 runs to 16 residues. Here the CDR3 reads CASRPLLTGITYEQYF. The CDR3 DNA reads TGTGCCAGCAGGCCCCTTTTGACAGGGATTACCTACGAGCAGTACTTC.

The V gene is TRBV27, the J gene TRBJ1-2, with a possible D match to TRBD1 (5 bases). In germline, CDR1 is MNHEY, CDR2 SMNVEV (reference sequence). The CDR3 is 17 residues long. V was shortened by 3 bases and J by 7 bases, with 24 bases between the two germline ends. The DNA of the CDR3 is TGTGCCAGCAGTTTGACCCCTGATTTCGGGGCACTGCGTGGCTACACCTTC. Protein sequence: CASSLTPDFGALRGYTF.

This chain uses TRBV5-1 with TRBJ1-4; 10 positions match TRBD1. This CDR3 region has 17 residues. CDR1 SGHRS and CDR2 YFSETQ come from the germline V gene. V was pared by 3 bases and J by 2 bases, with 7 bases of the junction left unmatched. The CDR3 is CASSYSGTGATNEKLFF. The DNA of the CDR3 is TGCGCCAGCAGCTACTCCGGGACAGGGGCGACTAATGAAAAACTGTTTTTT. Full variable domain (missing parts from reference TRBV5-1 and TRBJ1-4): KAGVTQTPRYLIKTRGQQVTLSCSPISGHRSVSWYQQTPGQGLQFLFEYFSETQRNKGNFPGRFSGRQFSNSRSEMNVSTLELGDSALYLCASSYSGTGATNEKLFFGSGTQLSVL.

This clone was picked up a small number of times. J is TRBJ1-1 and V is TRBV7-3; weak D call: TRBD1 (5 bases). The CDR3 covers 12 residues. The V gene's germline CDR1 is SGHTA and CDR2 FQGTGA. Trimming took off 5 bases at V and 5 bases at J, with 9 bases between the two ends. CDR3 amino acids: CASSPGGTEAFF. In DNA form, the CDR3 reads TGTGCCAGCAGCCCCGGGGGGACTGAAGCTTTCTTT. Looking up the rest from reference TRBV7-3 and TRBJ1-1 gives the full variable domain: GAGVSQTPSNKVTEKGKYVELRCDPISGHTALYWYRQSLGQGPEFLIYFQGTGAADDSGLPNDRFFAVRPEGSVSTLKIQRTERGDSAVYLCASSPGGTEAFFGQGTRLTVV.

About this clone: This sample includes further DNA sequences coding for the same CDR3. V usage is TRBV20-1 and J usage is TRBJ2-7; D perhaps matches TRBD2 (5 bases). This CDR3 has 14 residues. The germline V and J ends were trimmed by 1 base and 6 bases, with 16 bases remaining between them. CDR1 is DFQATT and CDR2 is SNEGSKA in the germline V gene (reference sequence). CDR3 amino acids: CSARAGATGSEQYF. DNA for the CDR3: TGCAGTGCTAGAGCTGGCGCTACTGGGAGCGAGCAGTACTTC.

This clone was found a few times. The chain's CDR3 is CASSEGQGASPLHF. CDR3 nucleotides: TGTGCCAGCAGTGAAGGGCAGGGGGCTTCACCCCTCCACTTT. J is TRBJ1-6 and V is TRBV6-1; 8 nucleotides match TRBD1. The CDR3 is 14 residues long. The germline CDR1 and CDR2 sequences are MNHNS and SASEGT. Germline trimming cut 1 base from V and 9 bases from J; bases unmatched to any gene: 2.

This clone rates as medium-sized. Other nucleotide sequences from this sample produce the same CDR3. The rearrangement uses TRBV24-1 and TRBJ2-3, with 12 bases identical to TRBD2. V gave up 0 bases and J gave up 4 bases; unmatched junction bases: 4. The CDR3 totals 17 residues. The germline V gene has CDR1 KGHDR and CDR2 SFDVKD. The CDR3 is CATSDLSTSGGADTQYF. CDR3 DNA: TGTGCCACCAGTGATTTGTCGACTAGCGGGGGCGCAGATACGCAGTATTTT.

The V and J genes are TRBV28 and TRBJ1-6; D call uncertain. This CDR3 spans 15 amino acids. Deletions cut 5 bases from V and 7 bases from J, with 15 bases between. Germline assignment: CDR1 MDHEN and CDR2 SYDVKM. CDR3 nucleotide sequence: TGTGCCAGCAGTCCAAGATCCCCCTTCAATTCACCCCTCCACTTT. It specifies CASSPRSPFNSPLHF.

This clone was detected only a few times. V gene TRBV12-3 or TRBV12-4 combines with J gene TRBJ2-1; 16 bases line up with TRBD2. This CDR3 has 17 amino acids. Unmatched junction bases numbered 4, after V lost 3 bases and J lost 5 bases. The CDR3 DNA reads TGTGCCAGCAGTTTCTTGGGACTAGCGGGAGGGAACAATGAGCAGTTCTTC. Protein sequence: CASSFLGLAGGNNEQFF.

The chain links TRBV5-1 to TRBJ1-2; 7 bases agree with TRBD1. The V gene end was trimmed by 4 bases and the J gene end by 3 bases; junction bases not matched to a gene: 9. The CDR3 is made up of 15 amino acids. CDR1 is SGHRS and CDR2 is YFSETQ in the germline V gene. CDR3 bases: TGCGCCAGCAGCCGCACCGGGACAGATGACTATGGCTACACCTTC. Residues: CASSRTGTDDYGYTF.

This chain connects TRBV6-1 to TRBJ2-5; D ambiguous. The V end lost 3 bases, the J end lost 0 bases, and 2 bases lay between the germline ends. The CDR3 runs to 12 residues. Germline V gene data show CDR1 as MNHNS and CDR2 as SASEGT. The CDR3 DNA reads TGTGCCAGCAGTGACCACCAAGAGACCCAGTACTTC. Its translation: CASSDHQETQYF.

This chain links TRBV7-3 with TRBJ2-2; D unclear. The CDR3 has 13 amino acids. Trimming removed 5 bases at V and 1 base at J, with 5 bases between. CDR1 SGHTA and CDR2 FQGTGA come from the germline V gene. CDR3 DNA: TGTGCCAGCAGCCCACAGAACACCGGGGAGCTGTTTTTT. Translated, it gives CASSPQNTGELFF.